This T cell receptor beta chain was identified in a study of cytomegalovirus exposure and HLA in healthy donors. Findings of the study overall: In a later analysis, CMV-associated beta chains were mostly HLA-associated, it appeared. A classifier reportedly called cytomegalovirus status with high sensitivity and specificity.

On this clone: The antigen is undetermined.

Unrecorded immune exposure was likely among donors, who were nominally healthy when sampled. Primers: 60 Vbeta forward and 13 Jbeta reverse. Method: immunoSEQ multiplex PCR; TCRdb's copy keeps in-frame clones and lacks some. The data hold about 180,000 clones, with approximately 79% observed a single time. The CDR3 sequence is 17 residues long. Germline V gene data show CDR1 as SGHNT and CDR2 as YENEEA. V lost 6 bases, J lost 5 bases, and 15 bases stayed unmatched. The chain carries TRBV11-3 and TRBJ2-3; 9 nucleotides agree with TRBD2. Source material: PBMCs. The clonotype originates from a man in his forties or fifties in good health and CMV-seropositive. The chain's CDR3 is CASRNHIAGVERDTQYF. The DNA of the CDR3 is TGTGCCAGCAGAAACCACATAGCGGGAGTTGAAAGAGATACGCAGTATTTT.